This T cell receptor (beta chain) was found in a study of blood T cell repertoires in COVID-19. Methods used by the authors: For nucleated cells, counts were estimated from reference gene primer amplification. Profiled with immunoSEQ multiplex PCR; TCRdb holds only in-frame clones, not every one. The V and J calls and clone size are taken from that table; D and trimming were inferred from the DNA. The sample holds nearly 200,000 clones; approximately 84% are singletons and the top ten take 6.9%. This CDR3 spans 12 amino acids. Trimming stripped 3 bases from V and 2 bases from J, with 5 bases between. The germline V gene has CDR1 GTSNPN and CDR2 SVGIG (reference sequence).

The gene calls are TRBV30 and TRBJ1-5; D gene unclear. Sequencing used peripheral blood. This clonotype was obtained from a human donor with acute or convalescent COVID-19. The donor label of this sample is uncertain. The CDR3 sequence is CAWSGGNQPQHF. The CDR3 DNA is TGTGCCTGGAGCGGGGGCAATCAGCCCCAGCATTTT. The full variable domain, its missing parts supplied by reference TRBV30 and TRBJ1-5, is SQTIHQWPATLVQPVGSPLSLECTVEGTSNPNLYWYRQAAGRGLQLLFYSVGIGQISSEVPQNLSASRPQDRQFILSSKKLLLSDSGFYLCAWSGGNQPQHFGDGTRLSIL.